This TCR beta chain derives from a study of T cell repertoires in cytomegalovirus infection. Study-level background: CMV infection together with matching HLA type was indicated by public TCR beta signatures.

Study conclusions and caveats: It was HLA-C-restricted CMV-specific TCR beta clonotypes that dominated the response ex vivo.

Germline CDR1 MNHNS, CDR2 SASEGT. The CDR3 runs to 14 residues. The V and J ends lost 6 bases and 5 bases, in that order; junction bases with no gene match: 7. As to this clonotype: What it recognizes is unknown.

TCRdb reprocessed the reads with MiXCR, giving one entry per CDR3 protein. Of about 130,000 distinct CDR3 sequences in the sample, under 30% are singletons; the top ten hold roughly 33%. This chain joins TRBV6-1 and TRBJ2-1, with 7 positions matching TRBD2. The receptor was isolated from a human donor in good health (CMV status not recorded). Some clones in this sample may be carry-over from other donors' samples. The sample consisted of PBMCs, sequenced either directly or after in vitro stimulation (not recorded which). The CDR3 nucleotides read TGTGCCAGCAGACCCCGACTAGCCAACAATGAGCAGTTCTTC. Protein: CASRPRLANNEQFF.